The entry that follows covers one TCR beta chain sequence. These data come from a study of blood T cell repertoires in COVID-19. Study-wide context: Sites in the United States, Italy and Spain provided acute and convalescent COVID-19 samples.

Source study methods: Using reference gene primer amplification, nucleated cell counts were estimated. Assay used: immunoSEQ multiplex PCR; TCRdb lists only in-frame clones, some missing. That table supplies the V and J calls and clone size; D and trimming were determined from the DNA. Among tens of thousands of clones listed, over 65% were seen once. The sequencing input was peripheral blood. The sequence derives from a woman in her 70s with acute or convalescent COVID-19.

CDR3 loop: CASSLSVPPETQYF. CDR3 DNA: TGTGCCAGCAGCCTTTCTGTCCCCCCAGAGACCCAGTACTTC. This chain uses TRBV28 with TRBJ2-5; D is ambiguous. The germline gives CDR1 MDHEN, CDR2 SYDVKM. This CDR3 region has 14 residues. The V and J ends lost 6 bases and 4 bases respectively, with 15 bases between them. Full variable domain (missing parts from reference TRBV28 and TRBJ2-5): DVKVTQSSRYLVKRTGEKVFLECVQDMDHENMFWYRQDPGLGLRLIYFSYDVKMKEKGDIPEGYSVSREKKERFSLILESASTNQTSMYLCASSLSVPPETQYFGPGTRLLVL.